This is a list of T cell receptor beta chains from one sample in a study of shared clonotypes between healthy human individuals. TCRdb's table, derived via immunoSEQ multiplex PCR, lists solely in-frame clones and lacks some. The profile covers roughly 2.5 million clones, with 90% to 95% appearing a single time and 0.13% to 0.15% taken by the ten largest. The sample was naive CD4+ T cells sorted from blood. Receptors originate from a man aged 18 to 30 in good health. Both conserved end residues are part of each CDR3. Each record gives: V gene, D gene, J gene, CDR3 protein. D genes are given only for firm matches.

v_gene: TRBV5-1
d_gene: TRBD1
j_gene: TRBJ1-6
CDR3aa: CASSPRQGSYNSPLHF

v_gene: TRBV15
d_gene: TRBD2
j_gene: TRBJ2-1
CDR3aa: CATSRDSAGGPYNEQFF

v_gene: TRBV5-1
d_gene: TRBD1
j_gene: TRBJ2-5
CDR3aa: CASSSLTGNQETQYF

v_gene: TRBV28
d_gene: .
j_gene: TRBJ1-2
CDR3aa: CASSLFTTVNYGYTF

v_gene: TRBV5-4
d_gene: .
j_gene: TRBJ2-4
CDR3aa: CASSLSADQNIQYF

v_gene: TRBV21-1
d_gene: .
j_gene: TRBJ2-7
CDR3aa: CASSATGRAYDYEQYF

v_gene: TRBV6-6
d_gene: .
j_gene: TRBJ1-1
CDR3aa: CASSYTSGRSTEAFF

v_gene: TRBV25-1
d_gene: TRBD1
j_gene: TRBJ1-2
CDR3aa: CASSEDRGGYTF

v_gene: TRBV6-1
d_gene: .
j_gene: TRBJ1-1
CDR3aa: CASSEANLNTEAFF

v_gene: TRBV11-2
d_gene: .
j_gene: TRBJ1-1
CDR3aa: CASSLVQTNTEAFF

v_gene: TRBV6-1
d_gene: TRBD1
j_gene: TRBJ2-7
CDR3aa: CASRGGQGIHEQYF

v_gene: TRBV29-1
d_gene: TRBD1
j_gene: TRBJ1-1
CDR3aa: CSAAGQGSEAFF

v_gene: TRBV20-1
d_gene: .
j_gene: TRBJ1-1
CDR3aa: CSARDLQGMIF

v_gene: TRBV5-5
d_gene: TRBD1
j_gene: TRBJ2-1
CDR3aa: CASSSRQGTHNEQFF

v_gene: TRBV7-2
d_gene: .
j_gene: TRBJ2-5
CDR3aa: CASSPGETQYF

v_gene: TRBV7-8
d_gene: .
j_gene: TRBJ1-2
CDR3aa: CASSLSLDYGYTF

v_gene: TRBV25-1
d_gene: .
j_gene: TRBJ2-7
CDR3aa: CASEDRRREQYF

v_gene: TRBV5-1
d_gene: TRBD1
j_gene: TRBJ1-4
CDR3aa: CASSPPQDRVRLFF

v_gene: TRBV30
d_gene: .
j_gene: TRBJ2-3
CDR3aa: CAWSPLSGGTDTQYF

v_gene: TRBV10-2
d_gene: TRBD1
j_gene: TRBJ1-6
CDR3aa: CASSDVDRGRGSPLHF

v_gene: TRBV19
d_gene: TRBD1
j_gene: TRBJ1-6
CDR3aa: CASSIRQGARVDSPLHF

v_gene: TRBV7-3
d_gene: .
j_gene: TRBJ2-3
CDR3aa: CASSQPWGPDTQYF

v_gene: TRBV5-1
d_gene: .
j_gene: TRBJ2-2
CDR3aa: CASSQTGTGELFF

v_gene: TRBV4-2
d_gene: .
j_gene: TRBJ2-2
CDR3aa: CASSQDRMRGTFTGELFF

v_gene: TRBV15
d_gene: .
j_gene: TRBJ1-1
CDR3aa: CATSRDLLEGYTEAFF

v_gene: TRBV30
d_gene: .
j_gene: TRBJ1-4
CDR3aa: CAWTGRTNEKLFF

v_gene: TRBV10-1
d_gene: .
j_gene: TRBJ2-1
CDR3aa: CASSESGGNEQFF

v_gene: TRBV9
d_gene: .
j_gene: TRBJ1-4
CDR3aa: CASSVGDGPNEKLFF

v_gene: TRBV6-5
d_gene: .
j_gene: TRBJ1-3
CDR3aa: CASSYFVGSGNTIYF

v_gene: TRBV27
d_gene: .
j_gene: TRBJ1-1
CDR3aa: CASSSITGLHTEAFF

v_gene: TRBV6-4
d_gene: TRBD2
j_gene: TRBJ2-1
CDR3aa: CASSDSPTSSNEQFF

v_gene: TRBV9
d_gene: TRBD1
j_gene: TRBJ1-2
CDR3aa: CASSAVDRGANYGYTF

v_gene: TRBV7-2
d_gene: .
j_gene: TRBJ2-5
CDR3aa: CASSLGSGSKGETQYF

v_gene: TRBV18
d_gene: TRBD1
j_gene: TRBJ1-2
CDR3aa: CASSPSWTGSYGYTF

v_gene: TRBV9
d_gene: TRBD2
j_gene: TRBJ2-1
CDR3aa: CASSAGTSGFGEQFF

v_gene: TRBV5-1
d_gene: TRBD1
j_gene: TRBJ2-1
CDR3aa: CASSPIDDRGVREQFF

v_gene: TRBV25-1
d_gene: .
j_gene: TRBJ2-7
CDR3aa: CASSRQFSYEQYF

v_gene: TRBV6-5
d_gene: .
j_gene: TRBJ2-2
CDR3aa: CASSYSFVNTGELFF

v_gene: TRBV10-2
d_gene: .
j_gene: TRBJ2-7
CDR3aa: CASSESYETYEQYF

v_gene: TRBV7-2
d_gene: .
j_gene: TRBJ2-2
CDR3aa: CASSLWGNTGELFF

v_gene: TRBV6-6
d_gene: .
j_gene: TRBJ2-1
CDR3aa: CASLSRGTYNEQFF

v_gene: TRBV7-2
d_gene: .
j_gene: TRBJ1-2
CDR3aa: CASSPRGYGYTF

v_gene: TRBV28
d_gene: TRBD2
j_gene: TRBJ2-2
CDR3aa: CASSLGTSGGFGELFF

v_gene: TRBV9
d_gene: .
j_gene: TRBJ2-3
CDR3aa: CASSVAGGLIKSTDTQYF

v_gene: TRBV5-4
d_gene: TRBD2
j_gene: TRBJ2-3
CDR3aa: CASSFKIAGGPVTQYF

v_gene: TRBV7-2
d_gene: TRBD2
j_gene: TRBJ2-1
CDR3aa: CATGGAYNEQFF

v_gene: TRBV9
d_gene: TRBD1
j_gene: TRBJ1-6
CDR3aa: CASSIQRGQGFDNSPLHF